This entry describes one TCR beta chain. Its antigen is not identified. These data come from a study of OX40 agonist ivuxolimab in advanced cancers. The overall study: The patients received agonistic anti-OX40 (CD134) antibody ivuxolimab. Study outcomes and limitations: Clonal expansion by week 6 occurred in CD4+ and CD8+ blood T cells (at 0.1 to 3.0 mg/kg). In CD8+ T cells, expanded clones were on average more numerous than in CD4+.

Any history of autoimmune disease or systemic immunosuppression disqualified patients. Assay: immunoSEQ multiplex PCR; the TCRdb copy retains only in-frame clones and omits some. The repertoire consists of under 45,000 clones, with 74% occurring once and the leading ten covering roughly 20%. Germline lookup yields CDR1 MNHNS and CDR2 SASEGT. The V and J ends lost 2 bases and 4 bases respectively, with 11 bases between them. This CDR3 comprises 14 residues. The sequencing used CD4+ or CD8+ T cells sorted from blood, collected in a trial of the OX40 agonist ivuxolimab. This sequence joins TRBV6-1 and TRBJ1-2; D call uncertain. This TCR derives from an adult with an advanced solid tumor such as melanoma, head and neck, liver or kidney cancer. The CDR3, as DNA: TGTGCCAGCAGTGAATTCAGCTGGAGCTATGGCTACACCTTC. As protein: CASSEFSWSYGYTF.